These 25 T cell receptor beta chains were sequenced from one sample in a study of blood T cell repertoires in COVID-19 (dated by TCRdb to the early 2020s). The library was prepared using the immunoSEQ multiplex PCR assay. In TCRdb, the immuneACCESS table is reduced to in-frame sequences with V and J assigned. These tables do not hold every clone; where another copy was compared, an unresolved V gene accounts for under half, and the others remain unexplained. The sample table holds around 94,000 clones, of which roughly four fifths were seen once. Together, the top ten hold around 6.5% of the sample. Sequencing was performed on peripheral blood. The source of these receptors is a man between 60 and 75 years old with acute or convalescent COVID-19.

The J gene is TRBJ1-2, the V gene TRBV3-1 (or the pseudogene TRBV3-2); 12 positions agree with TRBD1. The CDR3 consists of 14 residues. Trimming removed 6 bases from V and 6 bases from J; junction bases left unmatched: 5. Germline CDR1 is LGHDT and CDR2 is YNNKEL (reference sequence). The CDR3 DNA reads TGTGCCAGCAGTTCCGGGACAGGGGGCGATGGCTACACCTTC. Translation: CASSSGTGGDGYTF.

This chain uses TRBV5-1 with TRBJ2-7; 9 nucleotides agree with TRBD2. Germline assignment: CDR1 SGHRS and CDR2 YFSETQ. After removal of 4 bases from V and 1 base from J, the junction contained 6 bases not matched to a gene. The CDR3 length is 15 residues. The CDR3 reads CASSILAGNSYEQYF. CDR3 coding DNA: TGCGCCAGCAGCATACTAGCGGGTAATTCCTACGAGCAGTACTTC.

This clone was seen once. The chain combines TRBV19 with TRBJ2-1; tentative D call: TRBD2 (6 bases). CDR1 is LNHDA, CDR2 SQIVND, per germline (reference sequence). Trimming pared 0 bases from V and 8 bases from J, leaving 17 bases between. This CDR3 has 16 amino acids. The CDR3 loop reads CASSIERDRPLDEQFF. Written as DNA, the CDR3 is TGTGCCAGTAGTATAGAGCGGGACCGACCTTTAGATGAGCAGTTCTTC.

The gene calls are TRBV30 and TRBJ1-5; D possibly corresponds to TRBD1 (6 bases). Germline V CDR1 and CDR2: GTSNPN, SVGIG (reference sequence). The V and J ends lost 1 base and 7 bases respectively, with 11 bases between them. The length of the CDR3 is 13 residues. CDR3 sequence: CAWSDRDGQPQHF. The CDR3 bases are TGTGCCTGGAGTGACAGGGACGGCCAGCCCCAGCATTTT.

The genes are TRBV7-8 and TRBJ2-7, with 11 bases that match TRBD1. With 1 base clipped from V and 7 bases from J, the junction kept 9 bases outside the gene matches. The CDR3 sequence is 16 residues long. CDR1 SGHVS and CDR2 FQNEAQ come from the germline V gene. CDR3 bases: TGTGCCAGCAGCTTAGAGTGGGACAGGGGGTCGCAAGAGCAGTACTTC. The encoded protein is CASSLEWDRGSQEQYF.

The J gene is TRBJ1-1, the V gene TRBV7-8; 8 bases are a match to TRBD1. The CDR3 consists of 15 residues. Looked up from germline, CDR1 is SGHVS and CDR2 is FQNEAQ. Trimming removed 2 bases from V and 4 bases from J; junction bases left unmatched: 6. As DNA, the CDR3 is TGTGCCAGCAGCTTAACCGGACAGGGTGGCACTGAAGCTTTCTTT. It translates to CASSLTGQGGTEAFF.

This chain uses TRBV27 with TRBJ2-1, with 10 positions matching TRBD2. Germline V CDR1 and CDR2: MNHEY, SMNVEV (reference sequence). This CDR3 has 16 residues. Unmatched junction bases numbered 9, after V lost 8 bases and J lost 2 bases. DNA of the CDR3: TGTGCCAGCGGACTAACTAGCGGGGCAACCTACAATGAGCAGTTCTTC. Its translation is CASGLTSGATYNEQFF.

This chain connects TRBV19 to TRBJ2-2; D gene ambiguous. The CDR3 is 11 amino acids. V was trimmed by 1 base and J by 10 bases, leaving 4 bases between them. Germline CDR1 and CDR2: LNHDA and SQIVND (reference sequence). The DNA for the CDR3 is TGTGCCAGTAGTATAGCTGTGGAGCTGTTTTTT. Translating gives CASSIAVELFF.

J is TRBJ1-1 and V is TRBV19; D is unclear. Germline CDR1 and CDR2: LNHDA and SQIVND (reference sequence). The CDR3 is 14 residues long. Trimming pared 6 bases from V and 3 bases from J, leaving 14 bases between. Here the CDR3 reads CASRVGGMDTEAFF. The CDR3 bases are TGTGCCAGTAGGGTAGGAGGTATGGACACTGAAGCTTTCTTT.

The rearrangement joins TRBV13 to TRBJ2-5; D gene unclear. The CDR3 covers 14 residues. The V end was cut by 0 bases, the J end by 2 bases, with 7 bases between. Germline V gives CDR1 PRHDT, CDR2 FYEKMQ (reference sequence). The CDR3 is CASSLGLRQETQYF. In DNA, the CDR3 is TGTGCCAGCAGCTTAGGACTACGACAAGAGACCCAGTACTTC.

J is TRBJ2-1 and V is TRBV5-6, with TRBD2 matching over 11 bases. Losses at the gene ends were 5 bases for V and 4 bases for J; bases not matched to a gene: 5. This CDR3 contains 15 residues. The germline gives CDR1 SGHDT, CDR2 YYEEEE. This CDR3 reads CASSTGTSGYNEQFF. In DNA form, the CDR3 reads TGTGCCAGCAGTACCGGGACTAGCGGATACAATGAGCAGTTCTTC.

The genes are TRBV5-4 and TRBJ2-3; 8 nucleotides agree with TRBD1. V was pared by 5 bases and J by 0 bases, with 5 bases of the junction left unmatched. The CDR3 is 15 amino acids. CDR1 is SGHNT and CDR2 is YYREEE in the germline V gene (reference sequence). The CDR3 reads CASSPGQGSTDTQYF. The DNA of the CDR3 is TGTGCCAGCAGTCCCGGACAGGGAAGCACAGATACGCAGTATTTT.

V usage is TRBV18 and J usage is TRBJ2-7; maybe TRBD1 (5 bases). This CDR3 has 15 residues. The V end was cut by 2 bases, the J end by 1 base, with 12 bases between. Germline lookup yields CDR1 KGHSH and CDR2 LQKENI. CDR3: CASSPAGRASYEQYF. The CDR3 DNA reads as TGTGCCAGCTCACCAGCTGGCAGGGCGTCCTACGAGCAGTACTTC.

The chain carries TRBV4-1 and TRBJ1-1; 9 bases are shared with TRBD1. The V gene end was trimmed by 0 bases and the J gene end by 5 bases; junction bases not matched to a gene: 4. The CDR3 is 15 residues long. The V gene's germline CDR1 is MGHRA and CDR2 YSYEKL. CDR3 in DNA: TGCGCCAGCAGCCAAGAAGGGACAGGGTCGACTGAAGCTTTCTTT. It is translated as CASSQEGTGSTEAFF.

CDR3 in amino acids: CASSLAQGAAIEQFF. The CDR3 DNA sequence: TGTGCCAGCAGCTTAGCCCAGGGGGCTGCTATAGAGCAGTTCTTC. The chain joins TRBV7-8 to TRBJ2-1; 8 nucleotides align to TRBD1. There are 15 residues in the CDR3. Germline trimming cut 0 bases from V and 10 bases from J; bases unmatched to any gene: 8. In germline, CDR1 is SGHVS, CDR2 FQNEAQ. Supplemented by reference TRBV7-8 and TRBJ2-1, the full variable domain reads GAGVSQSPRYKVAKRGQDVALRCDPISGHVSLFWYQQALGQGPEFLTYFQNEAQLDKSGLPSDRFFAERPEGSVSTLKIQRTQQEDSAVYLCASSLAQGAAIEQFFGPGTRLTVL.

This clone was detected once. The CDR3 DNA is TGTGCCAGCAGCCCAGAGGGACTATCGTACCAAGAGACCCAGTACTTC. Translated: CASSPEGLSYQETQYF. The chain links TRBV9 to TRBJ2-5; 7 bases agree with TRBD2. The CDR3 covers 16 residues. The V and J ends lost 4 bases and 0 bases, in that order; junction bases with no gene match: 9. CDR1 is SGDLS and CDR2 is YYNGEE in the germline V gene.

The chain employs TRBV5-8 and TRBJ2-2; 9 bases match TRBD1. The CDR3 covers 17 residues. Germline-derived CDR1 and CDR2 are SGHTS and YDEGEE. The trim removed 6 bases at V and 7 bases at J, leaving 16 bases unmatched. CDR3 protein: CASTQGLGQGALGELFF. CDR3 sequence (DNA): TGTGCCAGCACCCAAGGTCTGGGACAGGGCGCTCTCGGGGAGCTGTTTTTT.

The chain is built from TRBV30 and TRBJ1-3; D call uncertain. V lost 4 bases to trimming and J lost 0 bases, with 7 bases between them. The CDR3 length is 13 residues. CDR1 GTSNPN and CDR2 SVGIG come from the germline V gene (reference sequence). The DNA for the CDR3 is TGTGCCTGGACGCAGGACTCTGGAAACACCATATATTTT. It codes for CAWTQDSGNTIYF.

The chain employs TRBV5-1 and TRBJ1-2; 8 bases line up with TRBD1. Unmatched junction bases numbered 5, after V lost 4 bases and J lost 6 bases. CDR3 length: 13 residues. Germline CDR1 and CDR2: SGHRS and YFSETQ. CDR3 region: CASSGQGANGYTF. The CDR3 region has the DNA TGCGCCAGCAGCGGGCAGGGGGCGAATGGCTACACCTTC.

The V call is TRBV9, the J call TRBJ2-5; TRBD1 matches at 10 bases. CDR1 is SGDLS and CDR2 is YYNGEE in the germline V gene. The CDR3 is 16 residues long. Unmatched junction bases numbered 8, after V lost 4 bases and J lost 2 bases. CDR3 DNA: TGTGCCAGCAGCCCGATCCCGGGACAGGGGCAAGAGACCCAGTACTTC. The encoded protein is CASSPIPGQGQETQYF. The entire variable domain, with the rest obtained from reference TRBV9 and TRBJ2-5, is as follows: DSGVTQTPKHLITATGQRVTLRCSPRSGDLSVYWYQQSLDQGLQFLIQYYNGEERAKGNILERFSAQQFPDLHSELNLSSLELGDSALYFCASSPIPGQGQETQYFGPGTRLLVL.

The J gene is TRBJ2-7, the V gene TRBV4-1, with 8 nucleotides matching TRBD1. CDR1 is MGHRA, CDR2 YSYEKL, per germline. This CDR3 has 13 residues. V shed 1 base and J 6 bases; nucleotides not matched to a gene: 2. The CDR3 sequence: CASSQADRGEQYF. DNA for the CDR3: TGCGCCAGCAGCCAAGCCGACAGGGGCGAGCAGTACTTC.

The rearrangement links TRBV19 to TRBJ1-5; 7 bases line up with TRBD1. The CDR3 totals 14 residues. V shed 4 bases, J shed 3 bases, and the junction held 3 bases outside the gene matches. The germline V gene encodes CDR1 LNHDA and CDR2 SQIVND (reference sequence). CDR3 loop: CASSTGTANQPQHF. CDR3 nucleotide sequence: TGTGCCAGTAGTACCGGGACAGCCAATCAGCCCCAGCATTTT.

The chain combines TRBV6-6 with TRBJ1-2, with 11 bases lining up with TRBD1. The CDR3 runs 15 residues. Trimming at V came to 8 bases and at J to 7 bases, leaving 12 bases not matched to a gene. From germline, CDR1 is MNHNY and CDR2 SVGAGI (reference sequence). CDR3 protein: CASSRTGGVTFGYTF. The CDR3 DNA sequence: TGTGCCAGCTCACGGACAGGGGGCGTTACGTTTGGCTACACCTTC.

V usage is TRBV2 and J usage is TRBJ1-2; D might be TRBD1 (5 bases). The CDR3 covers 14 residues. The V gene lost 3 bases and the J gene lost 3 bases, with 11 bases spanning the gap. The germline V gene encodes CDR1 SNHLY and CDR2 FYNNEI. Here the CDR3 reads CASSDLGGDYGYTF. In DNA, the CDR3 is TGTGCCAGCAGTGACTTAGGAGGGGACTATGGCTACACCTTC. Complete variable domain (other parts from reference TRBV2 and TRBJ1-2): EPEVTQTPSHQVTQMGQEVILRCVPISNHLYFYWYRQILGQKVEFLVSFYNNEISEKSEIFDDQFSVERPDGSNFTLKIRSTKLEDSAMYFCASSDLGGDYGYTFGSGTRLTVV.

Many counts were recorded for this clone. The rearrangement joins TRBV2 to TRBJ2-7; 8 bases match TRBD1. The CDR3 extends over 14 amino acids. V shed 2 bases, J shed 2 bases, and the junction held 2 bases outside the gene matches. Germline CDR1 SNHLY, CDR2 FYNNEI. The CDR3 spells CASSERQGTYEQYF. The CDR3 DNA is TGTGCCAGCAGTGAAAGACAGGGGACCTACGAGCAGTACTTC.